Detailed here is one TCR beta chain. Its specificity is not known. Each contributor possessed a minimum of one pre-ART and a minimum of two post-ART PBMC samples. CDR3 size: 13 residues. Germline loops: CDR1 SQVTM, CDR2 ANQGSEA. V trimming: 7 bases; J trimming: 4 bases; junction bases outside the gene matches: 8. This specimen belongs to a study of long-term antiretroviral therapy in people with HIV. The study's findings and limits: Clones that had undergone expansion before ART prevailed in the repertoire throughout all time points. Post-ART diversity increased but stayed below transplant donor controls.

immunoSEQ v3.0 was run at survey level. Libraries were prepared by immunoSEQ multiplex PCR; TCRdb keeps only in-frame clonotypes and omits some of them. Of 30,000 or so clones in the sample, about four fifths were seen once. This receptor was identified in a man over 45 with HIV. Sequenced material: unsorted PBMCs, taken 3 years after starting antiretroviral therapy. This chain joins TRBV29-1 and TRBJ2-5, with 8 bases matching TRBD1. This CDR3 reads CSAAQGAGETQYF. Written as DNA, the CDR3 is TGCAGCGCTGCCCAGGGGGCAGGAGAGACCCAGTACTTC.